This T cell receptor (beta chain) was found in a study of blood T cell repertoires in COVID-19. At the level of the study: The United States, Italy and Spain provided the acute and convalescent COVID-19 samples.

In the authors' workflow: Reference gene primer amplification in the assay estimated nucleated cell counts. The assay was immunoSEQ multiplex PCR, and TCRdb's table has in-frame clones only and misses some. The V and J calls and clone size are taken from that table; D and trimming were inferred from the DNA. There are some 460,000 clones in the sample; around 90% occur only once, and roughly 0.72% lies in the top ten. Cohorts were determined from participant-reported clinical history. This clone appeared a single time. V was clipped by 1 base and J by 5 bases, with 14 bases between them. There are 14 residues in the CDR3. Germline CDR1 GTSNPN, CDR2 SVGIG (reference sequence).

Sequencing used PBMCs or T cells enriched from blood (not recorded which). The receptor was derived from a woman between 18 and 30 years old who had recovered from COVID-19. J is TRBJ2-5 and V is TRBV30; D might be TRBD2 (6 bases). The CDR3 spells CAWSERATYETQYF. In DNA form, the CDR3 reads TGTGCCTGGAGTGAGCGGGCCACTTACGAGACCCAGTACTTC.